This record concerns one T cell receptor (beta chain) sequence. No antigen is known for it. No clone much larger than this one lies a single base away; base qualities are absent. Preparation of the library involved 5' RACE. TCRdb records Illumina HiSeq 2500 as the sequencer. The second PCR ran for about 6 to 12 cycles and used a J-beta primer mix along with a sample-barcoded 5' primer. A unique molecular identifier was introduced onto each TCR beta cDNA molecule by a template-switch 5' adaptor carrying 12 random nucleotides. Each sample yielded at least 2.5 million CDR3-containing paired-end reads. First-strand cDNA synthesis was performed from all RNA using the Mint cDNA synthesis kit, with priming by a TRBC-specific oligonucleotide. Following uracil-DNA glycosylase treatment, a first 18-cycle PCR with universal primers M1SS and BC2_uni_R was performed on all cDNA. The study's processing was this. For normalization, 1 million high-quality reads, each with a distinct molecular identifier, were randomly selected from each sample. Reads with shared molecular identifiers were discarded instead of being binned into consensus sequences. CDR3 identification, clonotype clustering and error correction used MiTCR with a Q25 quality threshold and the strictest error-elimination algorithm. A nonparametric unseen species model with Euler transformation was used to estimate lower-bound total TCR beta diversity. TCRdb ran its own pipeline on the public reads, namely fastp trimming at Q25 and MiXCR clone calling, and kept in-frame beta chains. Each entry merges the rows of one CDR3 protein and shows their most common DNA and genes. The V and J calls, along with clone size, are taken from TCRdb and not from the paper's own processing. This sample comprises more than 650,000 distinct CDR3 sequences, 22% of them detected only once. The leading ten clones occupy about 22% of the sample.

The germline V gene specifies LGHNA as CDR1 and YSLEER as CDR2. The CDR3 covers 12 residues, taking in both the cysteine and the valine. CDR3 DNA only is kept here, 36 bases in frame from base 1. Systemically healthy Caucasian individuals from Russia, approximately 39 in total and aged roughly 6 to 95 years, were included as donors. Each donor gave ten milliliters of peripheral blood, drawn into EDTA-treated Vacutainer tubes. Ficoll-Paque density-gradient centrifugation was used to isolate PBMCs, with at least 7 million obtained per sample. Trizol reagent was used to extract total RNA from the PBMCs, yielding at least 6 micrograms per sample. For every donor, flow cytometry on a PBMC aliquot measured the percentage of naive CD45RAhigh/CD27high T cells. This sample is part of a study of blood T cells in healthy people across ages (dated by TCRdb to 2013 to 2016). A note on the overall study: In model experiments, template switching captured about one uniquely barcoded TCR beta cDNA molecule for every two T cells. To track age-related changes in TCR beta repertoire diversity, the study relied on deep sequencing normalized with unique cDNA molecular identifiers. Using the same blood draw, the study looked at two additional independent replicas of 1 million unique cDNA reads for two donors, one aged 18 to 30 and the other aged 80 or older. To avoid experimental bias, donors of different ages were randomly spread across the sequencing lanes. The donors were split into four age groups: young (average around 15 years), middle-aged (roughly 39), aged (around 67) and long-lived (roughly 88). The research as a whole found: Because donor CMV infection status was unknown, age-related changes in expanded clonotypes were potentially confounded. A strong correlation was found between observed TCR beta diversity and the percentage of naive T cells measured by flow cytometry. Estimates of total diversity based on one million sequenced T cells were considered lower bounds and underestimates. Because profiling used bulk unsorted PBMCs, naive and antigen-experienced compartments could not be compared conclusively. Compared with the aged group, the long-lived group had more naive CD4+ T cells, fewer expanded clones and increased TCR diversity, a pattern suggesting age selection. As age increased, observed TCR beta diversity per million T cells dropped in a roughly linear way, and a significant reduction was already evident by age around 41.

The receptor comes from a man in his sixties or seventies in good health. Sequencing was carried out using blood. Recombination linked TRBV4-3 to TRBJ2-1; there is no confident call for the D gene. With the DNA end fitting TRBJ2-7 better, the J assignment may be wrong. This receptor carries the CDR3 CASSQAPYEQYV. The sequence in DNA is TGCGCCAGCAGCCAAGCCCCCTACGAGCAGTACGTC.